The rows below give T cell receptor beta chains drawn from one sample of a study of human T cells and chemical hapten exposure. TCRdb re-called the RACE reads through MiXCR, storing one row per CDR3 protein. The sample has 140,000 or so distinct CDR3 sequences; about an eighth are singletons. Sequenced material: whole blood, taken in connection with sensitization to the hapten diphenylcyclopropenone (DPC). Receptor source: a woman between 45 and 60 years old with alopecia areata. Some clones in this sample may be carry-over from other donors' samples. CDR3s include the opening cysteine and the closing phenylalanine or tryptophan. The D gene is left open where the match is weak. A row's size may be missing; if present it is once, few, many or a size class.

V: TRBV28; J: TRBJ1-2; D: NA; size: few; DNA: TGTGCCAGCAGTTTCAGGGTACGGGAGGGTGGCTACACCTTC; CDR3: CASSFRVREGGYTF
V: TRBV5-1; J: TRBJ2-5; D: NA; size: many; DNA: TGCGCCAGCAGCTTGGGGCAGAACCAAGAGACCCAGTACTTC; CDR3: CASSLGQNQETQYF
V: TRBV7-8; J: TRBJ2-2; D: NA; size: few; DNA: TGTGCCAGCAGCTTAGTGGGCTTGAACACCGGGGAGCTGTTTTTT; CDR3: CASSLVGLNTGELFF
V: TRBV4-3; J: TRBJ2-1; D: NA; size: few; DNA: TGCGCCAGCAGTAGAGAGGAATACAATGAGCAGTTCTTC; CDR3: CASSREEYNEQFF
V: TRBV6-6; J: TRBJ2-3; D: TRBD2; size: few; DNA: TGTGCCAGCAGTGCGGTACTAGCGCATACGCAGTATTTT; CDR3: CASSAVLAHTQYF
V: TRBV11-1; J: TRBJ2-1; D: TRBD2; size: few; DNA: TGTGCCAGCAGTAGGGCTAGCGGGAGCCCCTACAATGAGCAGTTCTTC; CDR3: CASSRASGSPYNEQFF
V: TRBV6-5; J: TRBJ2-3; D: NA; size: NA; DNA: TGTGCCAGCAGTTACACGTCAGTGGTAGAGGGGATCACAGATACGCAGTATTTT; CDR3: CASSYTSVVEGITDTQYF
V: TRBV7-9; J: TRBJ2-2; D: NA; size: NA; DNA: TGTGCCAGCAGCTTCCAAACAACCGGGGAGCTGTTTTTT; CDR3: CASSFQTTGELFF
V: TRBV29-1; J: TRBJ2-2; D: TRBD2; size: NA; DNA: TGCAGCGTTGGGGGCGGGAGCTACACCGGGGAGCTGTTTTTT; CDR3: CSVGGGSYTGELFF
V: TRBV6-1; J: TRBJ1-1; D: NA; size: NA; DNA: TGTGCCAGCACGAAATTCCCAGGCACTGAAGCTTTCTTT; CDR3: CASTKFPGTEAFF
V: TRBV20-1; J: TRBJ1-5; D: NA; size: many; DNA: TGCAGTGCTAGAGGAGGGGCCGGTCAGCCCCAGCATTTT; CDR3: CSARGGAGQPQHF
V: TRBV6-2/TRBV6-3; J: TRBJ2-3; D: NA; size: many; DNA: TGTGCCGGCCGACAGTCTAGCACAGATACGCAGTATTTT; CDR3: CAGRQSSTDTQYF
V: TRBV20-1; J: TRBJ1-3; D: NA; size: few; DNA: TGCAGTGCTAGTGGGGGGGCGGCTGGAAACACCATATATTTT; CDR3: CSASGGAAGNTIYF
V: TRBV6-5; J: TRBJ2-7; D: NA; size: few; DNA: TGTGCCAGCAGAAAATACGAAACGGACGAGCAGTACTTC; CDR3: CASRKYETDEQYF
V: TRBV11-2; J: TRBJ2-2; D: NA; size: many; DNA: TGTGCCAGCACCGAAGGGATGAGCACCGGGGAGCTGTTTTTT; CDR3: CASTEGMSTGELFF
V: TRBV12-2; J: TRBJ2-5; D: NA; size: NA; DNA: TGTGCAAGTCGCTTTATACTAGCGGGAGGGAAATTACAAGAGACCCAGTACTTC; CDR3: CASRFILAGGKLQETQYF
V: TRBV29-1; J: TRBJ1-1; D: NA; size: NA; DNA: TGCAGCGTTGAACTAGTAGGGGCTAAGAACACTGAAGCTTTCTTT; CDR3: CSVELVGAKNTEAFF
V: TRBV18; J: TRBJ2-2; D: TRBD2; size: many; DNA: TGTGCCAGCTCACCGCTAGGGACTAGCGGTAACACCGGGGAGCTGTTTTTT; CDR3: CASSPLGTSGNTGELFF
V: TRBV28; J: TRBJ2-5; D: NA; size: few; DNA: TGTGCCAGCAGTTTTCGGCAGGGGAATCAAGAGACCCAGTACTTC; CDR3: CASSFRQGNQETQYF
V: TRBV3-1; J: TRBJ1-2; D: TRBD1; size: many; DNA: TGTGCCAGCAGCCAAGCGGCGACAGGGAATGGCTACACCTTC; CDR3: CASSQAATGNGYTF
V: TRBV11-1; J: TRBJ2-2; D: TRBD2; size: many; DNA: TGTGCCAGCAGCCCGACTAGCGGGAGGACGGCCGGGGAGCTGTTTTTT; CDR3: CASSPTSGRTAGELFF
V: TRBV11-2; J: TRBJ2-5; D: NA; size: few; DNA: TGTGCCAGCAGCCCCATTAGCGGAAAAGAGACCCAGTACTTC; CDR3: CASSPISGKETQYF
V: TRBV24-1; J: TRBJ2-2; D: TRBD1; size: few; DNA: TGTGCCACCGGACAGGGGACCGGGGAGCTGTTTTTT; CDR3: CATGQGTGELFF
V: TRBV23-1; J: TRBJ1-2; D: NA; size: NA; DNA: TGCGCCAGCTGGAGACCGAGGGGCTATGGCTACACCTTC; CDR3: CASWRPRGYGYTF
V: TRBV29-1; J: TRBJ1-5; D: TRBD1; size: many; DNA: TGCAGCGTTAAAGCCGGGACAGGGAAAGGGCAGCCCCAGCATTTT; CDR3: CSVKAGTGKGQPQHF
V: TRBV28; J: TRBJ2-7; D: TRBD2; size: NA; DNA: TGTGCCAGCAGTCCTGGGACTAGCGGGAGTAGCGAGCAGTACTTC; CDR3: CASSPGTSGSSEQYF
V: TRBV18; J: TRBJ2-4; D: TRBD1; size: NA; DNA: TGTGCCAGCTCACAAACAGGGGGTTTGGACATTCAGTACTTC; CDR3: CASSQTGGLDIQYF
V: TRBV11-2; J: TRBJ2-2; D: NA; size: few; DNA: TGTGCCAGCAGCTTGTTTCAGAGAGTCACCGGGGAGCTGTTTTTT; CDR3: CASSLFQRVTGELFF
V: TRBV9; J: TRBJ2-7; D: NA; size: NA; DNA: TGTGCCAGCAGCGTAGGAGGGGGACCACTTTACGAGCAGTACTTC; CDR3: CASSVGGGPLYEQYF